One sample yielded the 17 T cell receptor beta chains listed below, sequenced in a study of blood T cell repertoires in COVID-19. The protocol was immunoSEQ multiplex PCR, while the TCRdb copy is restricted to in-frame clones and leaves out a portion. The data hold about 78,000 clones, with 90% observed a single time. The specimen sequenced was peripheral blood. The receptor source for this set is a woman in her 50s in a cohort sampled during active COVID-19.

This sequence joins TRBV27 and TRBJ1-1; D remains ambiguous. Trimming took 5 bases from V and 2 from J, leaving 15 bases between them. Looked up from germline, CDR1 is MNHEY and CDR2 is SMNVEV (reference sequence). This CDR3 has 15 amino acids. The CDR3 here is CASSPGSATNTEAFF. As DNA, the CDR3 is TGTGCCAGCAGTCCCGGGTCAGCCACTAACACTGAAGCTTTCTTT.

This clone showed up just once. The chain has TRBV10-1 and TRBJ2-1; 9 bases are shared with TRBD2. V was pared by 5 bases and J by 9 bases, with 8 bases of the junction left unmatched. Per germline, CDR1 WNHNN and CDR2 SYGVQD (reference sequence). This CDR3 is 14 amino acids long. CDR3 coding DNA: TGCGCCAGCAGTCCTGCGGGAGGGCCCAGTGAGCAGTTCTTC. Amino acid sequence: CASSPAGGPSEQFF.

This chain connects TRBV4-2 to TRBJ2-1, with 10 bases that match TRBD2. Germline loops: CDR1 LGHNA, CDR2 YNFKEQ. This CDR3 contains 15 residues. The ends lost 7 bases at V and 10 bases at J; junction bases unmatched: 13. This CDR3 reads CASNPQAGGPREQFF. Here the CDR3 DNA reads TGTGCCAGCAACCCCCAAGCGGGAGGGCCAAGGGAGCAGTTCTTC.

The CDR3 sequence is CASVSGANYGYTF. For the CDR3, the DNA is TGTGCCAGCGTGTCGGGGGCTAACTATGGCTACACCTTC. V and J are TRBV7-9 and TRBJ1-2; D might be TRBD1 (5 bases). Germline-derived CDR1 and CDR2 are SEHNR and FQNEAQ (reference sequence). The CDR3 consists of 13 residues. The germline V and J ends were trimmed by 8 bases and 0 bases, with 10 bases remaining between them.

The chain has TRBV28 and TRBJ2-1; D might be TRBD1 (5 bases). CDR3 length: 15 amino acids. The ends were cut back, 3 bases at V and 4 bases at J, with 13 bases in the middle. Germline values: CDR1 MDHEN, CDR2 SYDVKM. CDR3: CASSFQGRLYNEQFF. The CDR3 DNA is TGTGCCAGCAGTTTCCAGGGCCGCCTTTACAATGAGCAGTTCTTC.

The CDR3: CSVEGQGTNGYTF. CDR3 nucleotide sequence: TGCAGCGTTGAAGGACAGGGTACTAATGGCTACACCTTC. The genes are TRBV29-1 and TRBJ1-2, with 7 bases that match TRBD1. CDR1 and CDR2 from the germline V gene are SQVTM and ANQGSEA. V shed 1 base, J shed 6 bases, and the junction held 5 bases outside the gene matches. The CDR3 has 13 residues.

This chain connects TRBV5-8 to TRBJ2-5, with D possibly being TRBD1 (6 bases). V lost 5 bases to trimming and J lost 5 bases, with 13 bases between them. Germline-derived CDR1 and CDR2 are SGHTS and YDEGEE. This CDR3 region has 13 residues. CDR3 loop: CASSFRGWETQYF. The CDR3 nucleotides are TGTGCCAGCAGTTTCAGGGGTTGGGAGACCCAGTACTTC.

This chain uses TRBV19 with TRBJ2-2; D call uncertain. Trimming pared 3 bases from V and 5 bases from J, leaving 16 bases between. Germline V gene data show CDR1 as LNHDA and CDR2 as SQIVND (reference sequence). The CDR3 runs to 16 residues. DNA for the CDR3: TGTGCCAGTAGTATCCCCCCCTCGGTAAATACCGGGGAGCTGTTTTTT. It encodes CASSIPPSVNTGELFF.

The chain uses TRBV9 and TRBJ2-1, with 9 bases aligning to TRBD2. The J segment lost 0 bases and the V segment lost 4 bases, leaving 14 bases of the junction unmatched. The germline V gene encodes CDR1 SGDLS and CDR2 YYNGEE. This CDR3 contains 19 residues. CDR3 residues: CASSPGGLAGWSSYNEQFF. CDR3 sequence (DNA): TGTGCCAGCAGCCCTGGGGGGCTAGCGGGATGGAGCTCCTACAATGAGCAGTTCTTC.

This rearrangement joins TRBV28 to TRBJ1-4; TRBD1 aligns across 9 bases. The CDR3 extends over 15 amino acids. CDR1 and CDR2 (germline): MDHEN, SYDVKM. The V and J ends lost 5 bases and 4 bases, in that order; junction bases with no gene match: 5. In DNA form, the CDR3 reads TGTGCCAGCAGTCCTACAGGGGGCTATAATGAAAAACTGTTTTTT. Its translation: CASSPTGGYNEKLFF.

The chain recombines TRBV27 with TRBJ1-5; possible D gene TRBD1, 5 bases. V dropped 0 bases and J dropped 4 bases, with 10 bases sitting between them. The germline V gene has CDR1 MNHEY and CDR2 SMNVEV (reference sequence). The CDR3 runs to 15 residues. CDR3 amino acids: CASSLSTTANQPQHF. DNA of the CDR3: TGTGCCAGCAGTTTATCGACGACAGCTAATCAGCCCCAGCATTTT.

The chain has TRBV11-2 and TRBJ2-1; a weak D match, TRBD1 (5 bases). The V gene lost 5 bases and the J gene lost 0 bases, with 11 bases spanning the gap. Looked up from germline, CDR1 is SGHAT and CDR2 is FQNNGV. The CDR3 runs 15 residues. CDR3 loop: CASSRTSGSYNEQFF. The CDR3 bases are TGTGCCAGCAGCCGGACATCCGGCTCCTACAATGAGCAGTTCTTC.

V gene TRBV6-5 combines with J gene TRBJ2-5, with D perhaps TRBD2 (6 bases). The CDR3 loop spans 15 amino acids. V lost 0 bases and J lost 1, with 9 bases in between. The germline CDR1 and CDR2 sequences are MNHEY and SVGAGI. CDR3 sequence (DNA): TGTGCCAGCAGTTACTCCGGGACTGTCCAAGAGACCCAGTACTTC. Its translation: CASSYSGTVQETQYF.

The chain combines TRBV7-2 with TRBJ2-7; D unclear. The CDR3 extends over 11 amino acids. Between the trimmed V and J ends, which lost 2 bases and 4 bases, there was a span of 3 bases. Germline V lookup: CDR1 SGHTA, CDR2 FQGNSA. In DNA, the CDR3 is TGTGCCAGCAGCTTACTTTACGAGCAGTACTTC. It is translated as CASSLLYEQYF.

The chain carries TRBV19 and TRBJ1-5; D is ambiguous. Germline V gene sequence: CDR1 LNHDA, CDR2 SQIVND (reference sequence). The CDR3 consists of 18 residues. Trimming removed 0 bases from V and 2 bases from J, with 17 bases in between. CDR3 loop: CASSIEGGIPGGNQPQHF. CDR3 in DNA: TGTGCCAGTAGTATAGAGGGAGGTATCCCAGGTGGCAATCAGCCCCAGCATTTT.

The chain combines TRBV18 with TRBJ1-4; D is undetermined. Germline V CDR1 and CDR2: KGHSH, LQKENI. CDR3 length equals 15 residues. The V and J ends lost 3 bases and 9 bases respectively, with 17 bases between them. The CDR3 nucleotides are TGTGCCAGCTCACCTCGACTTACCGTAATGAAAAAACTGTTTTTT. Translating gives CASSPRLTVMKKLFF.

CDR3 DNA sequence: TGTGCCAGCAGTTGGGGGGGGCCGCGGGGAAACACCATATATTTT. It codes for CASSWGGPRGNTIYF. The rearrangement joins TRBV28 to TRBJ1-3, with a possible D match to TRBD1 (6 bases). Trimming cost V 4 bases and J 4 bases, with 14 bases left between them. Looked up from germline, CDR1 is MDHEN and CDR2 is SYDVKM. The CDR3 consists of 15 residues.